Shown below are 21 T cell receptor beta chains from a single sample sequenced in a study of regulatory T cells in long-lasting Graves disease. Time point: newly diagnosed GD, antithyroid drugs for less than 3 months. There was RNA extracted from PBMCs, and the TCR library was made from it. For TCR beta, libraries came from iRepertoire HTBI primers and Arm-PCR of CDR3 regions. Using its own MiXCR run on the multiplex PCR reads, TCRdb lists one record per CDR3 protein. This sample has a few hundred thousand distinct CDR3 sequences, with about a sixth found just once. These data are also associated with another study on T cells in Graves' hyperthyroidism and ophthalmopathy.

The sample was peripheral blood mononuclear cells (PBMCs), taken at new diagnosis, from a patient treated with antithyroid drugs. These receptors all come from a woman aged 18-29 years with Graves disease.

There are many counts of this clonotype. The chain employs TRBV2 and TRBJ2-2; D not resolved. The CDR3 totals 15 residues. Trimming took 3 bases from V and 2 from J, leaving 10 bases between them. Looked up from germline, CDR1 is SNHLY and CDR2 is FYNNEI. CDR3 loop: CASSDWADNTGELFF. CDR3 sequence (DNA): TGTGCCAGCAGTGATTGGGCAGACAACACCGGGGAGCTGTTTTTT. Full variable domain (outside the CDR3, taken from reference TRBV2 and TRBJ2-2): EPEVTQTPSHQVTQMGQEVILRCVPISNHLYFYWYRQILGQKVEFLVSFYNNEISEKSEIFDDQFSVERPDGSNFTLKIRSTKLEDSAMYFCASSDWADNTGELFFGEGSRLTVL.

This clonotype was seen at least ten times. V usage is TRBV7-2 and J usage is TRBJ1-1; D is unclear. V dropped 2 bases and J dropped 2 bases, with 15 bases sitting between them. Germline V gene lookup returns CDR1 SGHTA and CDR2 FQGNSA. There are 16 residues in the CDR3. The CDR3, as DNA: TGTGCCAGCAGCTTACGCCCCAGAAAACCCAACACTGAAGCTTTCTTT. Translating gives CASSLRPRKPNTEAFF.

This clonotype was observed many times. The rearrangement uses TRBV11-1 and TRBJ2-5; TRBD1 aligns across 8 bases. This CDR3 is 13 amino acids long. Losses at the gene ends were 3 bases for V and 4 bases for J; bases not matched to a gene: 1. The germline V gene has CDR1 SGHAT and CDR2 FQDESV (reference sequence). The CDR3, as DNA: TGTGCCAGCAGCTTGACAGGGGCAGAGACCCAGTACTTC. Translated, it gives CASSLTGAETQYF.

This clonotype was recorded a few times. A much larger clone differs by one base, so this may be a read error. V is TRBV12-3 or TRBV12-4 and J is TRBJ1-1, with D possibly matching TRBD1 (5 bases). CDR3 length equals 14 residues. V was cut by 6 bases and J by 7 bases, with 18 bases left in between. CDR3 coding DNA: TGTGCCAGCAGCCAAACCGAGACTCAGGGTGAAGCTTTCTTT. Protein: CASSQTETQGEAFF.

This clonotype was seen more than once but under ten times. This likely came from a read error, as a far larger clone is one base away. The V and J genes are TRBV5-1 and TRBJ2-5, with 7 bases matching TRBD2. TRBJ2-1 explains the end of the DNA better; the J call may be wrong. This CDR3 is 16 amino acids long. Germline loops: CDR1 SGHRS, CDR2 YFSETQ. CDR3 residues: CAGSTGLGLAWDEQFF. The CDR3 nucleotides read TGCGCCGGCAGCACAGGACTAGGGTTGGCATGGGATGAGCAGTTCTTC.

V and J are TRBV6-5 and TRBJ2-3; D is possibly TRBD2 (6 bases). Germline CDR1 MNHEY, CDR2 SVGAGI. This CDR3 is built from 16 residues. V was cut by 2 bases and J by 3 bases, with 15 bases left in between. CDR3 coding DNA: TGTGCCAGCAGTTACGGGGGGTTGAGTGGAACAGATACGCAGTATTTT. Its translation is CASSYGGLSGTDTQYF.

This clonotype was picked up a small number of times. The chain combines TRBV6-2 or TRBV6-3 with TRBJ2-7; D gene uncertain. CDR3 length equals 16 residues. V lost 1 base to trimming and J lost 0 bases, with 13 bases between them. Germline CDR1 is MNHEY and CDR2 is SVGEGT. CDR3 DNA: TGTGCCAGCAGTTACTTTGGTAGCCCAAACTCCTACGAGCAGTACTTC. Translating gives CASSYFGSPNSYEQYF.

The rearrangement uses TRBV3-1 and TRBJ2-4; the match to TRBD1 covers 7 bases. In germline, CDR1 is LGHDT, CDR2 YNNKEL (reference sequence). The CDR3 covers 14 residues. Trimming at V came to 2 bases and at J to 6 bases, leaving 4 bases not matched to a gene. The CDR3 loop reads CASSQRGGGNIQYF. The CDR3 region has the DNA TGTGCCAGCAGCCAAAGAGGGGGCGGAAACATTCAGTACTTC.

This clonotype came up many times. The rearrangement joins TRBV28 to TRBJ2-6, with D unclear. The germline gives CDR1 MDHEN, CDR2 SYDVKM. Trimming removed 5 bases from V and 0 bases from J, with 8 bases in between. CDR3 length: 15 amino acids. The CDR3 region is CASSPESSGANVLTF. CDR3 bases: TGTGCCAGCAGTCCAGAGTCCTCTGGGGCCAACGTCCTGACTTTC.

Ten or more counts support this clonotype. The gene calls are TRBV4-1 and TRBJ2-7; 8 bases are a match to TRBD1. With V trimmed by 1 base and J by 6 bases, 8 bases remained unmatched. CDR3 length: 15 residues. Germline V CDR1 and CDR2: MGHRA, YSYEKL. In nucleotides, the CDR3 is TGCGCCAGCAGCCAAGGGACAGGGAAGTTAGGCGAGCAGTACTTC. Its translation is CASSQGTGKLGEQYF.

This clonotype was picked up many times. The chain is built from TRBV9 and TRBJ2-7; D not certain. There are 15 residues in the CDR3. Trimming took off 1 base at V and 5 bases at J, with 16 bases between the two ends. Germline CDR1 is SGDLS and CDR2 is YYNGEE. The CDR3 DNA follows: TGTGCCAGCAGCGTACCCCCGGGCCCCCCAAACGAGCAGTACTTC. The encoded protein is CASSVPPGPPNEQYF.

This clonotype was recorded many times. The gene calls are TRBV20-1 and TRBJ2-1; D call uncertain. The CDR3 consists of 11 residues. Per germline, CDR1 DFQATT and CDR2 SNEGSKA (reference sequence). V lost 3 bases to trimming and J lost 8 bases, with 8 bases between them. The CDR3 reads CSASLAHEQFF. The DNA of the CDR3 is TGCAGTGCTAGCTTAGCCCATGAGCAGTTCTTC.

This clonotype was observed a handful of times. CDR3 bases: TGTGCCAGCAGCGTGACCCCCCTGGAGACCCAGTACTTC. Its protein product is CASSVTPLETQYF. This chain joins TRBV9 and TRBJ2-5, with no clear D. The CDR3 is 13 amino acids. Germline V gene lookup returns CDR1 SGDLS and CDR2 YYNGEE. Trimming pared 2 bases from V and 5 bases from J, leaving 10 bases between.

There are many counts of this clonotype. The J gene is TRBJ1-5, the V gene TRBV6-1; the match to TRBD1 covers 12 bases. With V trimmed by 8 bases and J by 6 bases, 14 bases remained unmatched. The CDR3 spans 17 residues. The germline gives CDR1 MNHNS, CDR2 SASEGT. The CDR3 coding sequence is TGTGCCAGCGGACCCGGGACAGGGGGCTTTTTGGGTCAGCCCCAGCATTTT. It is translated as CASGPGTGGFLGQPQHF.

Many counts were recorded for this clonotype. The V and J genes are TRBV7-2 and TRBJ2-7; 9 positions match TRBD1. The CDR3 is 15 residues long. Trimming at V came to 5 bases and at J to 2 bases, leaving 7 bases not matched to a gene. CDR1 is SGHTA and CDR2 is FQGNSA in the germline V gene. For the CDR3, the DNA is TGTGCCAGCAGCGAGGGGACAGGGAAAACCTACGAGCAGTACTTC. Its translation is CASSEGTGKTYEQYF.

The V and J genes are TRBV27 and TRBJ2-1, with 10 bases that match TRBD2. This CDR3 region has 15 residues. Germline V gene data show CDR1 as MNHEY and CDR2 as SMNVEV (reference sequence). Trimming cost V 7 bases and J 7 bases; bases outside gene matches: 10. The CDR3 coding sequence is TGTGCCAGCACCTCCGGGACTAGCGATATGAATGAGCAGTTCTTC. This codes for CASTSGTSDMNEQFF.

The gene calls are TRBV15 and TRBJ1-5, with D perhaps matching TRBD1 (5 bases). The CDR3 length is 13 residues. V was shortened by 0 bases and J by 7 bases, with 7 bases between the two germline ends. Germline V CDR1 and CDR2: LNHNV, YYDKDF (reference sequence). CDR3 sequence reads: CATSRDQGQPQHF. The CDR3 coding sequence is TGTGCCACCAGCAGAGATCAGGGACAGCCCCAGCATTTT.

This clonotype has at least ten counts. The chain employs TRBV20-1 and TRBJ1-4, with a possible D match to TRBD1 (6 bases). V was clipped by 0 bases and J by 5 bases, with 13 bases between them. Germline CDR1 reads DFQATT; CDR2 reads SNEGSKA (reference sequence). This CDR3 spans 15 amino acids. CDR3 DNA: TGCAGTGCTAGAGATCGGGTCGGACAGAATGAAAAACTGTTTTTT. Protein sequence: CSARDRVGQNEKLFF.

This clonotype occurred many times. The chain couples TRBV5-1 to TRBJ1-2; the match to TRBD1 covers 7 bases. Germline V CDR1 and CDR2: SGHRS, YFSETQ. The junction had 9 bases not matched to a gene; V was cut back by 0 bases and J by 7 bases. The CDR3 loop spans 15 amino acids. The CDR3 protein is CASSLVTGSSAGYTF. The CDR3 coding sequence is TGCGCCAGCAGCTTGGTGACAGGGAGCTCGGCTGGCTACACCTTC.

This clonotype showed up many times. V usage is TRBV3-1 and J usage is TRBJ1-5; D is ambiguous. This CDR3 is built from 15 residues. Trimming pared 5 bases from V and 0 bases from J, leaving 11 bases between. The germline V gene encodes CDR1 LGHDT and CDR2 YNNKEL (reference sequence). DNA for the CDR3: TGTGCCAGCAGCGAAACCACAGATAGCAATCAGCCCCAGCATTTT. Its translation: CASSETTDSNQPQHF.

The V and J genes are TRBV13 and TRBJ2-1; 13 nucleotides match TRBD2. The junction had 4 bases not matched to a gene; V was cut back by 4 bases and J by 4 bases. Germline V lookup: CDR1 PRHDT, CDR2 FYEKMQ (reference sequence). The CDR3 length is 16 residues. The CDR3 coding sequence is TGTGCCAGCAGCTCACTAGCGGGAGGGGATTACAATGAGCAGTTCTTC. Its translation: CASSSLAGGDYNEQFF.